A selection of T cell receptor beta chains follows, all from one sample in a study of T cell repertoires in cytomegalovirus infection. Using its own MiXCR run on the reads, TCRdb lists one record per CDR3 protein. Of hundreds of thousands of distinct CDR3 sequences in the sample, approximately 34% were seen once. What was sequenced was PBMCs. These TCRs come from a human donor in good health (CMV status not recorded). Some clones in this sample may be carry-over from other donors' samples. CDR3s include the opening cysteine and the closing phenylalanine or tryptophan. The D gene is left open where the match is weak. Some rows mark clone size as missing; the rest say once, few, many or name a class of expanded clone.

j_call clone_size v_call d_call cdr3_aa cdr3_nt
TRBJ2-2 NA TRBV7-9 NA CASSLVDRGPGGELFF TGTGCCAGCAGCTTAGTTGACCGGGGGCCCGGCGGGGAGCTGTTTTTT
TRBJ2-1 NA TRBV27 TRBD2 CASSFSSGSSYNEQFF TGTGCCAGCAGTTTCAGTAGCGGGAGCTCCTACAATGAGCAGTTCTTC
TRBJ1-1 few TRBV7-9 NA CASSLTGLVTEAFF TGTGCCAGCAGCTTAACAGGTTTAGTCACTGAAGCTTTCTTT
TRBJ2-2 few TRBV24-1 TRBD2 CATSRGGLAGNTGELFF TGTGCCACCAGCCGAGGGGGACTAGCGGGTAACACCGGGGAGCTGTTTTTT
TRBJ2-1 NA TRBV5-1 TRBD1 CASSVTGYEQFF TGCGCCAGCAGCGTGACAGGGTATGAGCAGTTCTTC
TRBJ2-7 NA TRBV4-2 TRBD2 CASSRTGLAGGGGSYEQYF TGTGCCAGCAGCCGGACTGGACTAGCGGGAGGCGGCGGCTCCTACGAGCAGTACTTC
TRBJ2-1 few TRBV6-6 TRBD2 CASSYSGGAGVAYNEQFF TGTGCCAGCAGTTATTCGGGGGGAGCGGGAGTGGCCTACAATGAGCAGTTCTTC
TRBJ1-1 many TRBV19 TRBD1 CASSKDRGNTEAFF TGTGCCAGTAGTAAGGACAGGGGGAACACTGAAGCTTTCTTT
TRBJ1-1 NA TRBV28 NA CASSPVPGNTEAFF TGTGCCAGCAGTCCCGTGCCGGGGAACACTGAAGCTTTCTTT
TRBJ2-7 NA TRBV19 NA CASSIRLDPYEQYF TGTGCCAGTAGTATAAGACTAGATCCGTACGAGCAGTACTTC
TRBJ2-3 NA TRBV7-2 NA CASRFQRSTDTQYF TGTGCCAGCAGATTTCAACGAAGCACAGATACGCAGTATTTT
TRBJ2-3 few TRBV12-3/TRBV12-4 TRBD2 CASSLRAGVTDTQYF TGTGCCAGCAGCCTCCGAGCGGGAGTAACAGATACGCAGTATTTT
TRBJ2-1 NA TRBV7-6 TRBD2 CASSYRGGARIVNEQFF TGTGCCAGCAGCTACCGGGGAGGGGCGCGTATCGTGAATGAGCAGTTCTTC
TRBJ1-1 many TRBV7-9 NA CASSFGTSEAFF TGTGCCAGCAGCTTTGGGACGTCTGAAGCTTTCTTT
TRBJ2-2 NA TRBV28 NA CASNQGWTGELFF TGTGCCAGCAACCAGGGTTGGACCGGGGAGCTGTTTTTT
TRBJ2-7 NA TRBV28 TRBD2 CASSPFSGGSYEQYF TGTGCCAGCAGCCCATTTAGCGGGGGTTCCTACGAGCAGTACTTC
TRBJ1-5 few TRBV28 TRBD1 CASSFPNRGFDQPQHF TGTGCCAGCAGTTTCCCCAACAGGGGCTTCGATCAGCCCCAGCATTTT
TRBJ2-5 NA TRBV12-3/TRBV12-4 NA CASSSGGGGRGSQTQYF TGTGCCAGCAGTTCTGGGGGGGGGGGGCGCGGCTCTCAGACCCAGTACTTC
TRBJ2-1 NA TRBV7-2 NA CARSLPITGRVDTELFF TGTGCCAGAAGCTTACCCATAACAGGGAGAGTTGATACTGAGCTGTTCTTC
TRBJ1-1 NA TRBV2 NA CANDPSRVVAGAFF TGTGCCAACGACCCCAGTCGGGTGGTGGCCGGGGCTTTCTTT
TRBJ1-6 NA TRBV5-1 NA CASSRSGRNSPLHF TGCGCCAGCAGTCGTTCAGGTCGTAATTCACCCCTCCACTTT
TRBJ1-2 few TRBV11-2 TRBD1 CASSAGRDRSYGYTF TGTGCCAGCAGCGCCGGCCGGGACAGGTCCTATGGCTACACCTTC
TRBJ1-1 NA TRBV28 TRBD1 CSSSFRQGSEAFF TGTTCCAGCAGTTTTCGACAGGGGTCTGAAGCTTTCTTT
TRBJ2-5 few TRBV15 NA CATSRDRGIRTQYF TGTGCCACCAGCAGAGATCGAGGGATACGGACCCAGTACTTC
TRBJ2-3 NA TRBV7-9 NA CASSLHRVGTDTQYF TGTGCCAGCAGCTTACACAGGGTAGGCACAGATACGCAGTATTTT
TRBJ2-5 few TRBV7-6 NA CASSLEGDPGTQYF TGTGCCAGCAGCTTGGAGGGAGATCCGGGGACCCAGTACTTC
TRBJ2-3 NA TRBV5-1 TRBD1 CASSAQGASTDTQYF TGCGCCAGCAGCGCACAGGGGGCTTCCACAGATACGCAGTATTTT
TRBJ2-1 many TRBV12-3/TRBV12-4 TRBD2 CASSLRTSGYNEQFF TGTGCCAGCAGTTTAAGGACTAGCGGATACAATGAGCAGTTCTTC
TRBJ2-1 NA TRBV6-8 TRBD2 CASRILAGGPANEQFF TGTGCCAGCAGAATCTTAGCGGGAGGCCCTGCCAATGAGCAGTTCTTC
TRBJ2-7 few TRBV28 TRBD1 CASSPPTGPSYEQYF TGTGCCAGCAGTCCACCGACAGGGCCCTCCTACGAGCAGTACTTC
TRBJ1-5 NA TRBV28 NA CASSLRTAPNQPQHF TGTGCCAGCAGTTTAAGGACAGCACCTAATCAGCCCCAGCATTTT
TRBJ2-7 NA TRBV5-1 NA CASSYPPPSLSYEKYF TGCGCCAGCAGCTACCCCCCGCCGTCGCTCTCCTACGAGAAGTACTTC
TRBJ2-7 NA TRBV28 TRBD1 CASSFSLRDRGRYEQYF TGTGCCAGCAGTTTCAGCCTCCGGGACAGGGGGCGGTACGAGCAGTACTTC
TRBJ2-7 NA TRBV7-2 NA CASSRLTGNSYEQYF TGTGCCAGCAGCCGGTTGACAGGCAACTCCTACGAGCAGTACTTC
TRBJ1-5 NA TRBV12-3/TRBV12-4 NA CASSLTDAGQPQHF TGTGCCAGCAGTTTGACAGATGCCGGGCAGCCCCAGCATTTT
TRBJ2-5 few TRBV30 NA CAWSDFGETQYF TGTGCCTGGAGTGATTTTGGGGAGACCCAGTACTTC
TRBJ1-4 few TRBV5-1 NA CASSSGPFPTNEKLFF TGCGCCAGCAGCTCTGGTCCGTTCCCCACTAATGAAAAACTGTTTTTT
TRBJ2-2 NA TRBV19 NA CASTDRAATGELFF TGTGCCAGTACCGACCGGGCCGCCACCGGGGAGCTGTTTTTT
TRBJ2-3 NA TRBV7-2 TRBD1 CASSNNRGRGTDTQYF TGTGCCAGCAGCAATAACAGGGGACGGGGCACAGATACGCAGTATTTT
TRBJ2-1 NA TRBV7-2 NA CASSSFDQRGINEQFF TGTGCCAGCAGCTCTTTCGACCAAAGGGGGATCAATGAGCAGTTCTTC
TRBJ2-3 NA TRBV19 NA CASSVRGVTDTQYF TGTGCCAGTAGCGTCAGGGGCGTCACAGATACGCAGTATTTT
TRBJ2-7 few TRBV28 NA CASHTGSYEQYF TGTGCCAGTCATACAGGGTCCTACGAGCAGTACTTC
TRBJ1-1 NA TRBV2 NA CASSEGGRVTEAFF TGTGCCAGCAGTGAAGGGGGGCGCGTTACTGAAGCTTTCTTT
TRBJ1-1 NA TRBV7-9 NA CASRYSTGEAFF TGTGCCAGCAGGTACTCAACCGGTGAAGCTTTCTTT
TRBJ1-5 NA TRBV6-5 NA CASGTRANQPQHF TGTGCCAGCGGGACTCGGGCCAATCAGCCCCAGCATTTT
TRBJ2-7 NA TRBV9 NA CASSVGAGAYYEQYF TGTGCCAGCAGCGTAGGGGCGGGGGCCTACTACGAGCAGTACTTC
TRBJ2-5 NA TRBV7-6 NA CASSNNRGAQETQYF TGTGCCAGCAGCAACAATAGGGGGGCCCAAGAGACCCAGTACTTC
TRBJ2-5 few TRBV20-1 NA CSARIAIGTQYF TGCAGTGCTAGAATAGCGATCGGGACCCAGTACTTC
TRBJ1-1 NA TRBV7-3 NA CASSTLVVKWNTEAFF TGTGCCAGCAGCACCTTGGTCGTCAAGTGGAACACTGAAGCTTTCTTT